The 20 T cell receptor beta chains reported below all come from one sample, sequenced in a study of T cell responses to AZD1222 COVID-19 vaccine. The method was immunoSEQ multiplex PCR; TCRdb's version includes in-frame clones alone and lacks a portion of them. The table records 100,000 to 150,000 clones, 90% of them present only once. Sequencing was performed on peripheral blood, taken on day 0 of MenACWY control vaccination. These receptors were taken from an adult in good health.

This rearrangement joins TRBV10-1 to TRBJ2-7; weak D call: TRBD1 (5 bases). V lost 4 bases to trimming and J lost 3 bases, with 19 bases between them. CDR1 and CDR2 (germline): WNHNN, SYGVQD (reference sequence). There are 16 residues in the CDR3. CDR3 sequence: CASSGGCGNRIYEQYF. The CDR3 bases are TGCGCCAGCAGTGGAGGCTGTGGGAACAGGATCTACGAGCAGTACTTC.

A word on this clone: Compared with germline, one end of the junction differs, possibly owing to a read error. The chain is built from TRBV5-8 and TRBJ1-3; no clear D gene. CDR1 and CDR2 from the germline V gene are SGHTS and YDEGEE. CDR3 length equals 10 residues. The CDR3 sequence is CASSRAREHF. The CDR3 nucleotides read TGTGCCAGCAGCCGGGCGAGGGAACATTTT. Looking up the rest from reference TRBV5-8 and TRBJ1-3 gives the full variable domain: EAGVTQSPTHLIKTRGQQATLRCSPISGHTSVYWYQQALGLGLQFLLWYDEGEERNRGNFPPRFSGRQFPNYSSELNVNALELEDSALYLCASSRAREHFGEGSWLTVV.

This clone was seen only a few times. This rearrangement joins TRBV4-3 to TRBJ2-1; TRBD2 matches 10 bases. Germline V gives CDR1 LGHNA, CDR2 YSLEER. Unmatched junction bases numbered 9, after V lost 0 bases and J lost 7 bases. The CDR3 length is 17 residues. The CDR3 protein is CASSQDLTSGVRNEQFF. CDR3 nucleotides: TGCGCCAGCAGCCAAGATCTCACTAGCGGGGTTAGGAATGAGCAGTTCTTC.

The chain has TRBV29-1 and TRBJ2-1; D is ambiguous. Trimming cost V 4 bases and J 7 bases, with 14 bases left between them. Germline V CDR1 and CDR2: SQVTM, ANQGSEA. CDR3 length: 13 amino acids. The CDR3 region is CSVGRVIENEQFF. CDR3 DNA: TGCAGCGTTGGCCGGGTGATCGAGAATGAGCAGTTCTTC.

This clone was observed a single time. The chain joins TRBV10-3 to TRBJ1-5; D remains unclear. Per the germline V gene, CDR1 is ENHRY and CDR2 is SYGVKD. Trimming pared 0 bases from V and 0 bases from J, leaving 6 bases between. CDR3 length: 15 residues. The CDR3 loop is CAISESQYSNQPQHF. In nucleotides, the CDR3 is TGTGCCATCAGTGAGTCTCAGTATAGCAATCAGCCCCAGCATTTT.

CDR3 protein: CASSGGRDSPTTQYF. Here the CDR3 DNA reads TGTGCCAGCAGCGGAGGTCGGGACAGCCCCACGACCCAGTACTTC. V gene TRBV7-2 combines with J gene TRBJ2-5; TRBD1 aligns across 7 bases. V lost 5 bases, J lost 7 bases, and 13 bases stayed unmatched. CDR3 length: 15 amino acids. Germline CDR1 SGHTA, CDR2 FQGNSA.

The rearrangement joins TRBV7-9 to TRBJ1-1; the D is unclear. V was pared by 2 bases and J by 1 base, with 8 bases between. The germline V gene encodes CDR1 SEHNR and CDR2 FQNEAQ (reference sequence). This CDR3 spans 14 amino acids. The CDR3 sequence is CASSLSFGNTEAFF. The CDR3 DNA reads TGTGCCAGCAGCTTATCATTCGGGAACACTGAAGCTTTCTTT.

The gene calls are TRBV4-3 and TRBJ2-3, with unresolved D. V lost 0 bases and J lost 0, with 7 bases in between. The CDR3 contains 15 residues. CDR1 is LGHNA and CDR2 is YSLEER in the germline V gene. CDR3 protein: CASSQDGRSTDTQYF. The CDR3 DNA is TGCGCCAGCAGCCAAGATGGTCGGAGCACAGATACGCAGTATTTT.

For this clone: At one end, the junction sequence differs from germline, possibly due to a read error. Other DNA sequences within the sample encode an identical CDR3. The rearrangement links TRBV28 to TRBJ2-7; possible D gene TRBD2, 6 bases. This CDR3 contains 13 residues. Germline V gene sequence: CDR1 MDHEN, CDR2 SYDVKM. CDR3 residues: CASSWDSTYEQYF. The CDR3 coding sequence is TGCGCCAGCAGCTGGGACTCCACCTACGAGCAGTACTTC.

V is TRBV6-1 and J is TRBJ1-3; D not certain. Trimming stripped 1 base from V and 6 bases from J, with 7 bases between. Per germline, CDR1 MNHNS and CDR2 SASEGT. There are 13 residues in the CDR3. The CDR3 sequence is CASSEELLNTIYF. Written as DNA, the CDR3 is TGTGCCAGCAGTGAAGAACTGCTAAACACCATATATTTT.

The rearrangement uses TRBV5-4 and TRBJ1-2; 10 nucleotides line up with TRBD1. V shed 6 bases, J shed 6 bases, and the junction held 5 bases outside the gene matches. This CDR3 spans 13 amino acids. Germline CDR1 reads SGHNT; CDR2 reads YYREEE (reference sequence). CDR3 region: CASKRQGADGYTF. The CDR3 DNA sequence: TGTGCCAGCAAGCGACAGGGGGCCGATGGCTACACCTTC.

The chain has TRBV4-2 and TRBJ1-2; 10 bases are a match to TRBD1. The V segment lost 1 base and the J segment 8 bases; nucleotides outside the gene matches: 10. CDR3 size: 16 residues. The germline V gene encodes CDR1 LGHNA and CDR2 YNFKEQ. The CDR3: CASSQGTGGSQDGYTF. As DNA, the CDR3 is TGTGCCAGCAGCCAAGGGACAGGGGGAAGTCAGGACGGCTACACCTTC.

The chain employs TRBV11-1 and TRBJ2-5; D remains unclear. The CDR3 contains 16 residues. V was clipped by 5 bases and J by 5 bases, with 21 bases between them. The germline V gene encodes CDR1 SGHAT and CDR2 FQDESV (reference sequence). This chain's CDR3 is CASSPSWVGTGETQYF. The CDR3 bases are TGTGCCAGCAGCCCGTCATGGGTGGGTACCGGGGAGACCCAGTACTTC.

This clone was seen just once. The rearrangement uses TRBV20-1 and TRBJ2-5, with 11 bases that match TRBD2. There are 18 residues in the CDR3. V lost 3 bases to trimming and J lost 6 bases; unmatched junction nucleotides: 18. Per germline, CDR1 DFQATT and CDR2 SNEGSKA (reference sequence). The CDR3 sequence: CSASSPQFTLAGGKTQYF. The CDR3 DNA sequence: TGCAGTGCTAGTTCCCCGCAATTCACTTTAGCGGGAGGGAAGACCCAGTACTTC.

The chain has TRBV12-3 or TRBV12-4 and TRBJ1-2, with a tentative D call TRBD1 (5 bases). Trimming took off 4 bases at V and 3 bases at J, with 9 bases between the two ends. This CDR3 spans 13 amino acids. This chain's CDR3 is CASSSGRYYGYTF. The CDR3 DNA reads TGTGCCAGCAGTTCAGGGCGGTACTATGGCTACACCTTC.

The V call is TRBV13, the J call TRBJ2-2; weak D call: TRBD1 (5 bases). In germline, CDR1 is PRHDT, CDR2 FYEKMQ (reference sequence). V was cut by 3 bases and J by 5 bases, with 10 bases left in between. CDR3 length equals 14 residues. CDR3: CASSLGRATGELFF. The DNA of the CDR3 is TGTGCCAGCAGCTTGGGCAGGGCGACCGGGGAGCTGTTTTTT.

The chain links TRBV28 to TRBJ1-2; possibly TRBD1 for D (6 bases). This CDR3 has 15 residues. Trimming removed 6 bases at V and 4 bases at J, with 18 bases between. Germline values: CDR1 MDHEN, CDR2 SYDVKM. This chain's CDR3 is CASRWGQGGGYGYTF. The CDR3 bases are TGTGCCAGCAGATGGGGCCAAGGGGGTGGCTATGGCTACACCTTC.

The rearrangement uses TRBV4-1 and TRBJ1-4; TRBD1 matches 8 bases. CDR3 size: 16 residues. The germline gives CDR1 MGHRA, CDR2 YSYEKL. With 3 bases clipped from V and 8 bases from J, the junction kept 11 bases outside the gene matches. CDR3 protein: CASSHIGQGEYEKLFF. DNA for the CDR3: TGCGCCAGCAGCCACATCGGACAGGGAGAATACGAAAAACTGTTTTTT.

The chain combines TRBV19 with TRBJ2-5; TRBD2 agrees at 14 bases. The CDR3 spans 15 residues. J lost 3 bases, V lost 4 bases, and 1 base had no gene match. From germline, CDR1 is LNHDA and CDR2 SQIVND (reference sequence). The CDR3 loop reads CASSTGLAGEETQYF. In DNA form, the CDR3 reads TGTGCCAGTAGTACGGGACTAGCGGGAGAAGAGACCCAGTACTTC.

This rearrangement joins TRBV3-1 (or the pseudogene TRBV3-2) to TRBJ2-6; 8 bases match TRBD1. Germline CDR1 reads LGHDT; CDR2 reads YNNKEL (reference sequence). This CDR3 comprises 16 residues. J gave up 0 bases and V 4 bases, and 2 bases lay outside the gene matches. As DNA, the CDR3 is TGTGCCAGCAGCCGGACAGGGCTCTCTGGGGCCAACGTCCTGACTTTC. Its translation: CASSRTGLSGANVLTF.